This T cell receptor (beta chain) emerged from a study of identical twins. Whole-study findings and limits: Twin-shared out-of-frame alpha sequences showed excess low generation probability. For cord blood, abundant beta clonotypes had fewer insertions, unlike memory repertoires, which showed none. Twins' surplus sharing was weaker for beta out-of-frame sequences.

TCRdb reprocessed the 5' RACE reads with MiXCR, giving one entry per CDR3 protein. The data contain roughly 250,000 distinct CDR3 sequences, over 11% of them singletons. There are a few counts of this clonotype. The antigen is unknown. CDR1 and CDR2 (germline): KGHSH, LQKENI. V lost 1 base, J lost 3 bases, and 4 bases stayed unmatched. The CDR3 sequence is 16 residues long. The V gene is TRBV18, the J gene TRBJ2-1; 9 nucleotides align to TRBD2. The source is a woman under 30 in good health. Sequenced sample: memory (CD45RO+) T cells sorted from blood. The CDR3 loop is CASSPLWRGGYNEQFF. The CDR3 nucleotides read TGTGCCAGCTCACCACTTTGGCGGGGGGGCTACAATGAGCAGTTCTTC.